This T cell receptor beta chain is from a study of T cell repertoires in cytomegalovirus infection. This clonotype has ten or more counts. Antigen specificity is unknown. Germline V gene lookup returns CDR1 SGHTA and CDR2 FQGNSA. V was cut by 5 bases and J by 4 bases, with 13 bases left in between. The CDR3 loop spans 14 amino acids. MiXCR, run by TCRdb on the reads, gives a single entry per CDR3 protein. Among 400,000 to 600,000 distinct CDR3 sequences listed, approximately 46% were seen once. The receptor was derived from a human donor in good health (CMV status not recorded). Some clones in this sample may be carry-over from other donors' samples. The rearrangement joins TRBV7-2 to TRBJ2-3; D assignment may be TRBD1 or TRBD2 (5 bases each). Source: cultured PBMCs, taken from culture after CMV antigen stimulation. The CDR3 nucleotides are TGTGCCAGCAGCCCCGGGACCTGGGCAGATACGCAGTATTTT. Translation gives CASSPGTWADTQYF.